The clone carrying this T cell receptor beta chain was seen more than once but under ten times. As yet, its antigen is unknown. V trimming: 5 bases; J trimming: 2 bases; junction bases outside the gene matches: 4. The length of the CDR3 is 15 residues. Germline lookup yields CDR1 SGHTA and CDR2 FQGTGA. The data are from a study of identical twins. TCRdb reprocessed the 5' RACE reads with MiXCR, giving one entry per CDR3 protein. In the table there are 310,000 or so distinct CDR3 sequences, about 8.3% of which are singletons. Study outcomes and limitations: Out-of-frame TCR alpha sharing observed in monozygotic twins exceeded model estimates.

These same records also appear under a second study, on yellow fever vaccine responses in identical twins.

The chain couples TRBV7-3 to TRBJ2-5; 11 bases map to TRBD2. This receptor was taken from a woman aged 18-29 years in good health. The specimen was memory (CD45RO+) T cells sorted from blood. The CDR3 nucleotides read TGTGCCAGCAGCCAGGGGACTAGCGGACAAGAGACCCAGTACTTC. It yields the protein CASSQGTSGQETQYF.